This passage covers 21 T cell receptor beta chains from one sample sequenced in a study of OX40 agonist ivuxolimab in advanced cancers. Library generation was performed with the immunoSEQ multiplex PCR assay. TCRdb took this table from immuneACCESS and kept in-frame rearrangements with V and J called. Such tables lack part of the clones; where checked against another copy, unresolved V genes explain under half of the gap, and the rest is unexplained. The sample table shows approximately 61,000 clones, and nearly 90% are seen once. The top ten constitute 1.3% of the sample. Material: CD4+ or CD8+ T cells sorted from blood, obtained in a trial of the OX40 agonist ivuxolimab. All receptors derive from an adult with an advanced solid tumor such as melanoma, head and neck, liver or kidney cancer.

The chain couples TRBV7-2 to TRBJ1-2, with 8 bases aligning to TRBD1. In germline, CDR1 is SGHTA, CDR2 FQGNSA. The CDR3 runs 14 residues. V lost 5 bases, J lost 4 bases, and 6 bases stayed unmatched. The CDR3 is CASSIDRGSYGYTF. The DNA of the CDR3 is TGTGCCAGCAGCATTGACAGGGGAAGCTATGGCTACACCTTC.

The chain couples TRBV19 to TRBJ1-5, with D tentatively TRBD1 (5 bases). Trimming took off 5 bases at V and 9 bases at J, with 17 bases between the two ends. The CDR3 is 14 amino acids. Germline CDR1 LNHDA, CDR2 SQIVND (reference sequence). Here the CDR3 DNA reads TGTGCCAGTAGTTCAGAGGGGACTCGTGGGCCCCAGCATTTT. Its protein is CASSSEGTRGPQHF.

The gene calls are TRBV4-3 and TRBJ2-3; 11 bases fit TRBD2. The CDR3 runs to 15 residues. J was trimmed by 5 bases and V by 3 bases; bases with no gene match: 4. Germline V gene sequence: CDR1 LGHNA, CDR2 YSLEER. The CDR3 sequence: CASSHSGTSGDTQYF. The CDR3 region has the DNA TGCGCCAGCAGCCATTCCGGGACTAGCGGAGATACGCAGTATTTT.

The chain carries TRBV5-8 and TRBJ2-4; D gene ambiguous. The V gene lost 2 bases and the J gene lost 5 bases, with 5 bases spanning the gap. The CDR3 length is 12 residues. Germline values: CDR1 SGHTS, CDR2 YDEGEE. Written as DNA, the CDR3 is TGTGCCAGCAGCTTTGGGCAAAACATTCAGTACTTC. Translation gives CASSFGQNIQYF.

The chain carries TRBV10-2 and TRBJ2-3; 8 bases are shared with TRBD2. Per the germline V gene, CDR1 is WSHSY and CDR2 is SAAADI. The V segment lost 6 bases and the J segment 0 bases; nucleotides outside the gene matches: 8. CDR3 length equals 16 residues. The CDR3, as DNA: TGCGCCAGCAGCCCCGCACTAGCGGCCAGCACAGATACGCAGTATTTT. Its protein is CASSPALAASTDTQYF.

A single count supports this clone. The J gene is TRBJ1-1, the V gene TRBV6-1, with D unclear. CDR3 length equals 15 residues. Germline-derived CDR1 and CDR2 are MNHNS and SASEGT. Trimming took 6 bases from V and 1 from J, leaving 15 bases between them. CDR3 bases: TGTGCCAGCAGGGAATATTCGGTCCGGAACACTGAAGCTTTCTTT. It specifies CASREYSVRNTEAFF.

CDR3 region: CASSRSGSGLSSYNEQFF. The CDR3, as DNA: TGCGCCAGCAGCCGGTCCGGTAGCGGGCTCAGCTCCTACAATGAGCAGTTCTTC. The chain combines TRBV5-1 with TRBJ2-1; the match to TRBD2 covers 7 bases. Trimming cost V 4 bases and J 0 bases; bases outside gene matches: 13. Germline V gene lookup returns CDR1 SGHRS and CDR2 YFSETQ. The CDR3 sequence is 18 residues long.

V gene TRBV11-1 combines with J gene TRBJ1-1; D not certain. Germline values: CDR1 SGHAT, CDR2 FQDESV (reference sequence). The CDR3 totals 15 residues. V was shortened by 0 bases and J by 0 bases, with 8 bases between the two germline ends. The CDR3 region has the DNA TGTGCCAGCAGCTTAGCCGCTCAGATGAACACTGAAGCTTTCTTT. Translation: CASSLAAQMNTEAFF.

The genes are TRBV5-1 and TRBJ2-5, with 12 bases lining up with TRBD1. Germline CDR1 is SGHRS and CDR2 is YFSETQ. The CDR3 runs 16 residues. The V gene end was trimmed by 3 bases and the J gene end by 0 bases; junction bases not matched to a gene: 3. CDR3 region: CASSSGTGGYQETQYF. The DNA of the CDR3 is TGCGCCAGCAGCTCAGGGACAGGGGGCTACCAAGAGACCCAGTACTTC.

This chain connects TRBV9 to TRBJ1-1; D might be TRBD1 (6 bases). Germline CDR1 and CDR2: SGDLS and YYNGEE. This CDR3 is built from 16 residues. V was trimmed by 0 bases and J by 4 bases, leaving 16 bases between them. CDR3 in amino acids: CASSVAPRGGGTEAFF. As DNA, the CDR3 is TGTGCCAGCAGCGTAGCCCCCCGGGGAGGGGGCACTGAAGCTTTCTTT.

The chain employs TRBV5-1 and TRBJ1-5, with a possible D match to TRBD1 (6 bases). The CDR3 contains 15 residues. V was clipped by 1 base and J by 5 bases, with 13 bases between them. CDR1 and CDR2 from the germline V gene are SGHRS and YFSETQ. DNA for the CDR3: TGCGCCAGCAGCTTGAGGCAGGGGAGGGATCAGCCCCAGCATTTT. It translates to CASSLRQGRDQPQHF.

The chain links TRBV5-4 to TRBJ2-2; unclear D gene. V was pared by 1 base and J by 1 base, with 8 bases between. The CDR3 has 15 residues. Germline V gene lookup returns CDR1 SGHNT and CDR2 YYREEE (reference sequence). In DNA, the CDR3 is TGTGCCAGCAGCTTGAATGCGCGGAACACCGGGGAGCTGTTTTTT. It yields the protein CASSLNARNTGELFF.

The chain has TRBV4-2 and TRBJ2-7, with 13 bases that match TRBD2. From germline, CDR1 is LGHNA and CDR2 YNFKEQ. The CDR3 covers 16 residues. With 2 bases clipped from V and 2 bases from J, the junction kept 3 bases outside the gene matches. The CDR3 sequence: CASSQMTSGGPYEQYF. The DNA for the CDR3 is TGTGCCAGCAGCCAAATGACTAGCGGGGGGCCCTACGAGCAGTACTTC.

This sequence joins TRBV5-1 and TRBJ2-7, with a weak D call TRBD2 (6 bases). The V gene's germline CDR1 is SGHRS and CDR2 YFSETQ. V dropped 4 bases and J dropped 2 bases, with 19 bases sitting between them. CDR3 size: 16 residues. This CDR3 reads CASSPRRGNNPYEQYF. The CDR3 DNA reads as TGCGCCAGCAGCCCCCGGAGGGGAAATAACCCCTACGAGCAGTACTTC.

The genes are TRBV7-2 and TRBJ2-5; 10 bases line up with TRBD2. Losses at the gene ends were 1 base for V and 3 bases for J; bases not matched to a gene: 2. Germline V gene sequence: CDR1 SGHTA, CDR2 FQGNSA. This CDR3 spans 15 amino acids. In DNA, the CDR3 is TGTGCCAGCAGCTTAGGGACTAGCGGAAAAGAGACCCAGTACTTC. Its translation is CASSLGTSGKETQYF. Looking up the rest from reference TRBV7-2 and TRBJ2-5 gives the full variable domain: GAGVSQSPSNKVTEKGKDVELRCDPISGHTALYWYRQSLGQGLEFLIYFQGNSAPDKSGLPSDRFSAERTGGSVSTLTIQRTQQEDSAVYLCASSLGTSGKETQYFGPGTRLLVL.

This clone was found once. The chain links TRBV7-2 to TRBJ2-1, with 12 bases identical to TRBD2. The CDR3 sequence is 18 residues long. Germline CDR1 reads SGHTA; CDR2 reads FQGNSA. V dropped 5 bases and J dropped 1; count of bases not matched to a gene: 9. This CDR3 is CASSQRTSGIGSYNEQFF. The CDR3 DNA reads TGTGCCAGCAGCCAAAGGACTAGCGGGATAGGATCCTACAATGAGCAGTTCTTC.

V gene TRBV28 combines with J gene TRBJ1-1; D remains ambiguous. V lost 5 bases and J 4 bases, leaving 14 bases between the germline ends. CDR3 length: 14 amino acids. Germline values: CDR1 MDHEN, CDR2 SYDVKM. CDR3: CASSPHRSPTEAFF. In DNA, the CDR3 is TGTGCCAGCAGTCCCCATCGAAGTCCCACTGAAGCTTTCTTT.

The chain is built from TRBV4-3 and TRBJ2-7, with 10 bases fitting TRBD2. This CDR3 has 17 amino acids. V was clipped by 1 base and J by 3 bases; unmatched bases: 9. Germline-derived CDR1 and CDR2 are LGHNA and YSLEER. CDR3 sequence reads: CASSQVWASGSVYEQYF. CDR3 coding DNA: TGCGCCAGCAGCCAAGTGTGGGCTAGCGGGAGTGTCTACGAGCAGTACTTC.

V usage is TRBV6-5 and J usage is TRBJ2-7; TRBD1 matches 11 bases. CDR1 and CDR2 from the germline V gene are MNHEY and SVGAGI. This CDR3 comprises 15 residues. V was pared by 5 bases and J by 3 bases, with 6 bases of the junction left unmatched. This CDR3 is CASSPRGQGVYEQYF. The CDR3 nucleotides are TGTGCCAGCAGTCCTCGGGGACAGGGGGTCTACGAGCAGTACTTC.

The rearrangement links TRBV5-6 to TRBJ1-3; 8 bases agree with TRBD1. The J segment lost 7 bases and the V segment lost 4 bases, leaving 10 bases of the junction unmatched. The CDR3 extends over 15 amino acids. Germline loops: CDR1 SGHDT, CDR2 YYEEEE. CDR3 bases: TGTGCCAGCAGCCTGCTCGGACAGGGAATCAACACCATATATTTT. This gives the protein CASSLLGQGINTIYF.

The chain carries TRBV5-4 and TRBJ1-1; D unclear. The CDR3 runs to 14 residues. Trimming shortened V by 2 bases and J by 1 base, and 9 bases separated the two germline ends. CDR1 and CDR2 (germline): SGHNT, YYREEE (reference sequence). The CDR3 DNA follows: TGTGCCAGCAGCTTAATGTCGAGGAACACTGAAGCTTTCTTT. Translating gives CASSLMSRNTEAFF.